This TCR beta chain was captured by sequencing in a study of identical twins. Overall study results and limits: Within monozygotic twins, out-of-frame TCR alpha sharing was underestimated by the models. There was an excess of low generation probability in the out-of-frame alpha sequences that twins shared. Within cord blood, abundant beta clonotypes carried fewer insertions, but memory repertoires showed no such trend.

This clonotype was picked up a small number of times. Its antigen remains unknown. The CDR3 has 14 amino acids. Germline assignment: CDR1 PRHDT and CDR2 FYEKMQ (reference sequence). The germline V and J ends were trimmed by 5 bases and 9 bases, with 17 bases remaining between them. Template switching (which added a universal primer site) was used, and cDNA carried unique molecular identifiers. TCRdb passed the 5' RACE reads through MiXCR, listing each CDR3 protein once. The sample consists of about 300,000 distinct CDR3 sequences, roughly 12% of them appearing once. These same data were also listed under a study on yellow fever vaccine responses in identical twins.

The J gene is TRBJ2-1, the V gene TRBV13; either TRBD1 or TRBD2 may supply D (5 bases each). This receptor was taken from a woman younger than 35 in good health. What was sequenced was CD8+ T cells sorted from blood. The CDR3 coding sequence is TGTGCCAGCAGCCTGGGACCCGCGAGGAGTGAGCAGTTCTTC. It codes for CASSLGPARSEQFF.